This is a list of T cell receptor beta chains from one sample in a study of Tregs in tolerant kidney transplant recipients. Data came from immunoSEQ multiplex PCR; TCRdb stores just in-frame clones and leaves some out. There are roughly 250,000 clones in the sample; approximately 83% occur only once, and less than 0.75% lies in the top ten. The source material was CD4+ T cells from blood. Receptors originate from a human donor in good health. Both conserved end residues are part of each CDR3. The D gene is left open where the match is weak. Size is omitted from some rows. Given values are once, few, many or a class for expanded clones.

CDR3	DNA	V	D	J	size
CASSEIYSSGTSSYNEQFF	TGTGCCAGCAGTGAAATTTATAGTAGCGGGACGAGCTCCTACAATGAGCAGTTCTTC	TRBV6-1	TRBD2	TRBJ2-1	-
CASNFRGNYGYTF	TGTGCCAGCAATTTTAGGGGGAACTATGGCTACACCTTC	TRBV6-1	-	TRBJ1-2	few
CASSRRQRDNSPLHF	TGTGCCAGCTCCCGACGACAGAGAGATAATTCACCCCTCCACTTT	TRBV18	-	TRBJ1-6	few
CAWAAVSGYGYTF	TGTGCCTGGGCGGCAGTAAGCGGCTATGGCTACACCTTC	TRBV30	-	TRBJ1-2	-
CASSQDLPAHEQYF	TGCGCCAGCAGCCAAGATCTCCCCGCCCACGAGCAGTACTTC	TRBV4-1	-	TRBJ2-7	few
CASSSGQPNTEAFF	TGTGCCAGCAGCTCGGGACAGCCGAACACTGAAGCTTTCTTT	TRBV5-4	TRBD1	TRBJ1-1	few
CASSLEQGNTEAFF	TGCGCCAGCAGCTTGGAACAGGGAAACACTGAAGCTTTCTTT	TRBV5-1	-	TRBJ1-1	-
CASTQGAFSGNTIYF	TGTGCCAGTACCCAGGGGGCCTTCTCTGGAAACACCATATATTTT	TRBV19	TRBD1	TRBJ1-3	-
CASSLTAEAFF	TGTGCCAGCAGCTTGACGGCTGAAGCTTTCTTT	TRBV7-8	-	TRBJ1-1	-
CASSQDPGGPYEQYF	TGTGCCAGCAGCCAAGATCCAGGGGGGCCGTACGAGCAGTACTTC	TRBV14	-	TRBJ2-7	-
CASSFGSGLANYEQYF	TGTGCCAGCAGCTTCGGATCGGGACTAGCGAACTACGAGCAGTACTTC	TRBV5-4	TRBD2	TRBJ2-7	-
CASSLVRGRNIQYF	TGTGCCAGCAGCTTAGTGAGGGGGCGGAACATTCAGTACTTC	TRBV7-2	TRBD1	TRBJ2-4	-
CASKVTGGVPEAFF	TGTGCCAGCAAGGTAACAGGGGGTGTCCCTGAAGCTTTCTTT	TRBV6-6	TRBD1	TRBJ1-1	-
CASSYSVPLHF	TGTGCCAGCAGTTACTCGGTCCCCCTCCACTTT	TRBV6-6	-	TRBJ1-6	-
CASSLGDSRFDQPQHF	TGTGCCAGCAGTTTAGGCGACAGCCGTTTCGATCAGCCCCAGCATTTT	TRBV28	-	TRBJ1-5	-
CASSQEKGRWSDTQYF	TGTGCCAGCAGCCAAGAAAAGGGGAGGTGGTCAGATACGCAGTATTTT	TRBV14	-	TRBJ2-3	-
CASRLVPAGYGYTF	TGTGCAAGTCGCTTAGTCCCGGCGGGCTATGGCTACACCTTC	TRBV12-2	-	TRBJ1-2	-
CASSLRGNPGRGRYGYTF	TGTGCCAGCAGTTTAAGGGGAAATCCAGGAAGAGGACGATATGGCTACACCTTC	TRBV27	-	TRBJ1-2	few
CASSLRTGGINSGNTIYF	TGCGCCAGCAGCTTGAGGACAGGGGGCATCAACTCTGGAAACACCATATATTTT	TRBV5-1	TRBD1	TRBJ1-3	once
CASSIGRTGNGYTF	TGTGCCAGTAGTATAGGTCGGACAGGGAATGGCTACACCTTC	TRBV19	TRBD1	TRBJ1-2	-
CASSYVSGGVSYEQYF	TGTGCCAGCAGTTACGTTTCCGGGGGCGTCTCCTACGAGCAGTACTTC	TRBV6-5	-	TRBJ2-7	-
CASSLGRAENF	TGTGCCAGCAGCCTAGGAAGGGCAGAAAACTTC	TRBV7-8	-	TRBJ2-5	-
CASSLGGETRPYEQYF	TGTGCCAGCAGCCTGGGGGGGGAGACCCGGCCCTACGAGCAGTACTTC	TRBV5-6	TRBD2	TRBJ2-7	few
CAWSVNSARVWTEAFF	TGTGCCTGGAGTGTAAATTCTGCCCGGGTTTGGACTGAAGCTTTCTTT	TRBV30	-	TRBJ1-1	-
CASSYATGTGNYEQYF	TGTGCCAGCAGTTACGCAACCGGGACAGGGAACTACGAGCAGTACTTC	TRBV6-6	TRBD1	TRBJ2-7	-
CTSSLSRLCTSRANVLTF	TGCACCAGCAGCCTGTCTCGTTTGTGCACAAGTCGGGCCAACGTCCTGACTTTC	TRBV1	-	TRBJ2-6	-
CASSRSLDYEQYF	TGTGCCAGCAGCCGGTCCCTCGACTACGAGCAGTACTTC	TRBV6-5	-	TRBJ2-7	-
CASSLYPPARTATYNEQFF	TGTGCCAGCAGTTTATACCCCCCGGCCCGGACGGCCACCTACAATGAGCAGTTCTTC	TRBV27	-	TRBJ2-1	-
CASMAADLYTGELFF	TGCGCCAGCATGGCGGCGGATTTATACACCGGGGAGCTGTTTTTT	TRBV10-2	-	TRBJ2-2	-
CASSPTLGGTEAFF	TGTGCCAGCTCACCAACCTTAGGCGGGACTGAAGCTTTCTTT	TRBV18	-	TRBJ1-1	-
CASSFREAGELFF	TGCGCCAGCAGCTTTCGGGAGGCCGGGGAGCTGTTTTTT	TRBV5-1	TRBD2	TRBJ2-2	-
CASSLGVGRPYNEQFF	TGTGCCAGCAGCTTAGGGGTAGGGCGCCCCTACAATGAGCAGTTCTTC	TRBV7-9	-	TRBJ2-1	-
CASSLGVPRDTQYF	TGCGCCAGCAGCTTGGGGGTTCCGAGGGATACGCAGTATTTT	TRBV5-1	-	TRBJ2-3	-
CASSINRNEQYF	TGTGCCAGTAGTATAAACAGAAACGAGCAGTACTTC	TRBV19	-	TRBJ2-7	-
CASSSTSEGLYGYTF	TGTGCCAGCAGCTCCACCTCGGAAGGGCTCTATGGCTACACCTTC	TRBV11-1	-	TRBJ1-2	once
CASSQDPGTSANEQFF	TGCGCCAGCAGCCAAGACCCCGGGACAAGCGCCAATGAGCAGTTCTTC	TRBV4-1	-	TRBJ2-1	-
CAIGDNTVSGNTIYF	TGTGCCATAGGGGACAACACCGTCTCTGGAAACACCATATATTTT	TRBV10-3	-	TRBJ1-3	-
CASSVNHQGWGTDTQYF	TGTGCCAGTAGTGTGAATCACCAGGGATGGGGCACAGATACGCAGTATTTT	TRBV19	-	TRBJ2-3	-
CASSYLTGGAEAFF	TGTGCCAGCAGTTACTTGACAGGGGGCGCTGAAGCTTTCTTT	TRBV6-5	TRBD1	TRBJ1-1	-
CASSPGLARGEQYF	TGTGCCAGCAGCCCCGGACTAGCGAGAGGAGAGCAGTACTTC	TRBV11-3	TRBD2	TRBJ2-7	-
CASSAPGTGGNIQYF	TGTGCCAGCAGTGCACCCGGGACAGGGGGCAACATTCAGTACTTC	TRBV6-1	TRBD1	TRBJ2-4	few
CASSPTGTGDWSNTEAFF	TGTGCCAGCAGCCCAACCGGGACAGGGGATTGGAGTAACACTGAAGCTTTCTTT	TRBV13	TRBD1	TRBJ1-1	-